Listed here are 18 T cell receptor beta chains from one sample, sequenced in a study of blood T cell repertoires in COVID-19. Sequencing used immunoSEQ multiplex PCR; TCRdb keeps in-frame clones, though not all of them. The sample holds more than 150,000 clones, approximately 80% seen once. Sample: peripheral blood. These TCRs come from a man aged 50 to 60 who had recovered from COVID-19.

V and J are TRBV20-1 and TRBJ2-7; perhaps TRBD2 as D (6 bases). The CDR3 runs 11 residues. Germline CDR1 DFQATT, CDR2 SNEGSKA (reference sequence). Trimming removed 6 bases from V and 1 base from J, with 7 bases in between. CDR3 sequence (DNA): TGCAGTGCGGGGGGATCCTACGAGCAGTACTTC. This codes for CSAGGSYEQYF.

V is TRBV19 and J is TRBJ2-5; no firm D call. The CDR3 length is 14 residues. Germline V gives CDR1 LNHDA, CDR2 SQIVND (reference sequence). V lost 1 base and J 4 bases, leaving 10 bases between the germline ends. The CDR3 reads CASSIVGVPETQYF. CDR3 coding DNA: TGTGCCAGTAGTATAGTAGGAGTTCCAGAGACCCAGTACTTC.

The rearrangement uses TRBV25-1 and TRBJ2-1; perhaps TRBD1 as D (6 bases). CDR3 length: 14 amino acids. V was pared by 1 base and J by 6 bases, with 10 bases between. Germline values: CDR1 MGHDK, CDR2 SYGVNS. CDR3 sequence reads: CASSEWTVGNEQFF. The DNA for the CDR3 is TGTGCCAGCAGTGAATGGACAGTCGGCAATGAGCAGTTCTTC. Using reference TRBV25-1 and TRBJ2-1 for the parts outside the CDR3, the full variable domain is EADIYQTPRYLVIGTGKKITLECSQTMGHDKMYWYQQDPGMELHLIHYSYGVNSTEKGDLSSESTVSRIRTEHFPLTLESARPSHTSQYLCASSEWTVGNEQFFGPGTRLTVL.

The rearrangement joins TRBV4-1 to TRBJ2-7; D perhaps matches TRBD1 (5 bases). Looked up from germline, CDR1 is MGHRA and CDR2 is YSYEKL. CDR3 length equals 17 residues. Trimming took off 0 bases at V and 2 bases at J, with 17 bases between the two ends. This CDR3 reads CASSQERGLVAPYEQYF. Here the CDR3 DNA reads TGCGCCAGCAGCCAAGAAAGGGGCCTGGTGGCCCCCTACGAGCAGTACTTC.

This rearrangement joins TRBV10-1 to TRBJ2-1; D unresolved. Germline lookup yields CDR1 WNHNN and CDR2 SYGVQD (reference sequence). The length of the CDR3 is 13 residues. V shed 3 bases and J shed 4 bases, with 7 bases lying between them. CDR3 sequence: CASSDDRYNEQFF. CDR3 DNA: TGCGCCAGCAGTGATGATCGGTACAATGAGCAGTTCTTC.

CDR3 nucleotide sequence: TGTGCCACCAGTGAGAGTATAAACGGGGAGACCCAGTACTTC. It yields the protein CATSESINGETQYF. The chain links TRBV24-1 to TRBJ2-5; no reliable D call. Between the trimmed V and J ends, which lost 4 bases and 5 bases, there was a span of 13 bases. From germline, CDR1 is KGHDR and CDR2 SFDVKD. The CDR3 is 14 residues long.

The rearrangement links TRBV3-1 (or the pseudogene TRBV3-2) to TRBJ2-5; D remains unclear. The V gene's germline CDR1 is LGHDT and CDR2 YNNKEL (reference sequence). With 5 bases removed from V and 4 bases from J, the gap between germline ends came to 8 bases. The CDR3 consists of 12 residues. CDR3 amino acids: CASSEAGETQYF. Written as DNA, the CDR3 is TGTGCCAGCAGCGAAGCCGGAGAGACCCAGTACTTC.

CDR3 sequence reads: CASSLTSGLYNEQFF. CDR3 nucleotide sequence: TGTGCCAGCAGCCTGACTAGCGGATTGTACAATGAGCAGTTCTTC. The chain uses TRBV7-2 and TRBJ2-1, with TRBD2 matching 9 bases. The CDR3 loop spans 15 amino acids. CDR1 and CDR2 (germline): SGHTA, FQGNSA. V shed 5 bases, J shed 4 bases, and the junction held 6 bases outside the gene matches.

This clone was detected a few times. The rearrangement joins TRBV12-3 or TRBV12-4 to TRBJ1-2; TRBD1 aligns across 7 bases. CDR3 length equals 11 residues. V gave up 5 bases and J gave up 9 bases; unmatched junction bases: 3. CDR3 DNA sequence: TGTGCCAGCAGTCGACAGGGTAGCTACACCTTC. It specifies CASSRQGSYTF.

This clone occurred a few times. The chain employs TRBV27 and TRBJ2-7; a possible D gene is TRBD1 (7 bases). The CDR3 totals 15 residues. CDR1 is MNHEY and CDR2 is SMNVEV in the germline V gene (reference sequence). Trimming took 6 bases from V and 3 from J, leaving 18 bases between them. CDR3 loop: CASSLVPRGVYEQYF. CDR3 sequence (DNA): TGTGCCAGCAGCCTAGTGCCCAGGGGGGTCTACGAGCAGTACTTC.

The rearrangement joins TRBV9 to TRBJ2-7; 12 bases are a match to TRBD1. The CDR3 is 16 amino acids. With 0 bases clipped from V and 6 bases from J, the junction kept 7 bases outside the gene matches. Germline lookup yields CDR1 SGDLS and CDR2 YYNGEE. The CDR3 DNA reads as TGTGCCAGCAGCGTAGTTCCGGGACAGGGGGCCGGCGAGCAGTACTTC. Its translation is CASSVVPGQGAGEQYF.

The chain combines TRBV19 with TRBJ1-1, with D perhaps matching TRBD1 (5 bases). The germline V gene encodes CDR1 LNHDA and CDR2 SQIVND (reference sequence). The ends were cut back, 0 bases at V and 3 bases at J, with 14 bases in the middle. This CDR3 contains 16 residues. CDR3: CASSIDPQGRDTEAFF. In nucleotides, the CDR3 is TGTGCCAGTAGTATAGATCCCCAGGGTCGGGACACTGAAGCTTTCTTT.

The CDR3 region is CASSEEAANTGELFF. Written as DNA, the CDR3 is TGTGCCAGCAGCGAGGAGGCAGCGAACACCGGGGAGCTGTTTTTT. The gene calls are TRBV11-3 and TRBJ2-2, with D possibly being TRBD2 (5 bases). Looked up from germline, CDR1 is SGHNT and CDR2 is YENEEA. The CDR3 has 15 amino acids. Trimming shortened V by 5 bases and J by 0 bases, and 10 bases separated the two germline ends.

This sequence joins TRBV28 and TRBJ1-2, with D uncertain. The CDR3 runs 15 residues. Germline V gene sequence: CDR1 MDHEN, CDR2 SYDVKM. The ends were cut back, 2 bases at V and 6 bases at J, with 16 bases in the middle. In DNA form, the CDR3 reads TGTGCCAGCAGTTTAGCGGGTCCCCTGAGACATGGCTACACCTTC. This sequence encodes CASSLAGPLRHGYTF.

The chain links TRBV12-3 or TRBV12-4 to TRBJ2-7, with 9 positions matching TRBD1. V lost 5 bases to trimming and J lost 8 bases; unmatched junction nucleotides: 7. The CDR3 is 13 residues long. CDR3 bases: TGTGCCAGCAGTGAACTACAGGGGGCGCAGCAGTACTTC. Protein product: CASSELQGAQQYF.

V and J are TRBV7-2 and TRBJ2-1, with TRBD1 as a possible D gene (6 bases). V shed 6 bases and J shed 0 bases, with 9 bases lying between them. CDR1 is SGHTA and CDR2 is FQGNSA in the germline V gene. There are 14 residues in the CDR3. The CDR3 sequence: CASRTGSSYNEQFF. DNA for the CDR3: TGTGCCAGCAGAACAGGGAGCTCCTACAATGAGCAGTTCTTC.

The J gene is TRBJ2-5, the V gene TRBV4-2; 11 bases fit TRBD2. The CDR3 sequence is 17 residues long. Germline CDR1 is LGHNA and CDR2 is YNFKEQ. Trimming removed 0 bases from V and 4 bases from J; junction bases left unmatched: 7. This CDR3 is CASSQDPRLAGGETQYF. The CDR3 nucleotides are TGTGCCAGCAGCCAAGATCCGAGGCTAGCGGGAGGAGAGACCCAGTACTTC.

The chain couples TRBV29-1 to TRBJ1-3; perhaps TRBD1 as D (6 bases). The CDR3 is 14 residues long. Germline V gives CDR1 SQVTM, CDR2 ANQGSEA. V shed 8 bases and J shed 0 bases, with 14 bases lying between them. The CDR3, as DNA: TGCAGCATCCAACAGGGCCCCTCTGGAAACACCATATATTTT. Translated, it gives CSIQQGPSGNTIYF.